This is a list of T cell receptor beta chains from one sample in a study of tumor and adjacent non-tumor tissue in lung cancer. TCRdb used MiXCR to reprocess the multiplex PCR reads, holding one entry per CDR3 protein. The sample records around 80,000 distinct CDR3 sequences, 76% being singletons. The sequenced sample was distant non-tumor lung tissue. These receptors were collected from a man aged 65 to 85 with non-small cell lung cancer. CDR3s include the opening cysteine and the closing phenylalanine or tryptophan. A D gene is named only where the DNA matches it firmly. Rows give clone size only sometimes, using once, few, many, or a class for an expanded clone.

clone size,D gene,J gene,V gene,CDR3 DNA,CDR3 protein
NA,NA,TRBJ2-2,TRBV7-8,TGTGCCAGCAGCTCAAGAATCGGCACGAACACCGGGGAGCTGTTTTTT,CASSSRIGTNTGELFF
NA,TRBD1,TRBJ1-3,TRBV12-3/TRBV12-4,TGTGCCAAGAGTCGTCCCGTGACAGGGATCGGCTCTGGAAACACCATATATTTT,CAKSRPVTGIGSGNTIYF
NA,TRBD2,TRBJ2-3,TRBV15,TGTGCCACCAGCAGAGATCGGGGCGGGGGGCCCGATATGCAGTATTTT,CATSRDRGGGPDMQYF
many,NA,TRBJ1-6,TRBV4-2,TGTGCCAGCAGCCAAGTCGGGCTGCTCGGGTCACCCCTCCACTTT,CASSQVGLLGSPLHF
NA,NA,TRBJ2-7,TRBV28,TGTGCCAGCAGGGACAGCGGATCCTACGAGCAGTACTTC,CASRDSGSYEQYF
NA,NA,TRBJ2-2,TRBV20-1,TGCGCCGCGGAAAGTACGAACACCGGGGAGCGGTTTTTT,CAAESTNTGERFF
NA,NA,TRBJ2-1,TRBV6-2/TRBV6-3,TGTGCCAGCAGTTACTCTAGCAGGGTTGAGCAGTTCTTC,CASSYSSRVEQFF
NA,NA,TRBJ2-7,TRBV5-1,TGCGCCAACAGATTGGACAGCGATACCTACGAGCAGTACTTC,CANRLDSDTYEQYF
NA,NA,TRBJ2-5,TRBV12-3/TRBV12-4,TGTGCCAGCCTACCGGGCCCTCGAGAGACCCAGTACTTC,CASLPGPRETQYF
NA,NA,TRBJ2-2,TRBV11-2,TGTGCCAGCAACTTAGTGGGCACAAGGGCTGCCCGGGAGCTGTTTTTT,CASNLVGTRAARELFF
NA,NA,TRBJ1-6,TRBV20-1,TGCAGTGCTAGATCGGGGCAAAATTCACCCCTCCACTTT,CSARSGQNSPLHF
NA,NA,TRBJ1-1,TRBV11-3,TGTGCCAGCAGCATCCGGAACAGAACCCTGAACACTGATGCTTTCTTT,CASSIRNRTLNTDAFF
NA,TRBD2,TRBJ2-5,TRBV29-1,TGCAATGTTGAATTCTATTGGAATAGCGGGGGGAAACAAGAGACACAGTACTTC,CNVEFYWNSGGKQETQYF
NA,TRBD2,TRBJ2-7,TRBV30,TGTACCTGGAGTGTAATAGCGGGGTCCTACGAGCAGTACTTC,CTWSVIAGSYEQYF
once,NA,TRBJ1-5,TRBV2,TGTGCCAGCAGTTATGACAGAGCCGGCAATCAGCCCCAGCATTTT,CASSYDRAGNQPQHF
NA,NA,TRBJ2-5,TRBV27,TGTGCCAGCAGTTTATCGAGGGGGGACTCGGAAGAGACCCAGTACTTC,CASSLSRGDSEETQYF
NA,TRBD1,TRBJ2-1,TRBV6-1,TGTGTCAGCAGGGCCTGGGACAGGGGACTAGTGCAGTTCTTC,CVSRAWDRGLVQFF
NA,NA,TRBJ1-5,TRBV19,TGTGCTAGTAGTGACACAGGGAATGGTCAGCCCCAGCATTTT,CASSDTGNGQPQHF
NA,NA,TRBJ2-1,TRBV28,TGTACCAGCAGTTTCACCGACGGAACATACAATGAGCAGTTCTTC,CTSSFTDGTYNEQFF
few,TRBD1,TRBJ1-5,TRBV2,TGTGCCAGCAGTGAAGGGGGACAGGGGAATCAGCCTCAGCATTTT,CASSEGGQGNQPQHF
NA,NA,TRBJ2-2,TRBV11-2,TGTACCAGCAGCTTAGTGGGCACAGAGGTTGTCGGGGAGATGTTTTTT,CTSSLVGTEVVGEMFF
NA,NA,TRBJ2-6,TRBV6-1,TGTGCCAGCAATACTGGCTCTGGGGCCAACGTCCTGTCTTTC,CASNTGSGANVLSF
NA,NA,TRBJ2-1,TRBV6-5,TGTGCCAATAATACCGGGCATGAGCAGTTCTTC,CANNTGHEQFF
NA,TRBD1,TRBJ1-5,TRBV12-3/TRBV12-4,TGTGCCAGCAGTTCCTCAGGGGGTGATAATCAGCCCCACCATTTT,CASSSSGGDNQPHHF
few,NA,TRBJ2-5,TRBV29-1,TGCAGCGTCAAGCCTTACCTCCAGACAGGACAAGAGACCCAGTACTTC,CSVKPYLQTGQETQYF
medium-sized,NA,TRBJ1-2,TRBV11-2,TGTGCCAGCAGCCAAGGACTATATGGCTACACCTTC,CASSQGLYGYTF
NA,NA,TRBJ2-5,TRBV6-6,TGTGCCGGCAGTTACCCTGAGGCCAGCGGACAAGAGACCCAGTACTTC,CAGSYPEASGQETQYF